This T cell receptor (beta chain) is drawn from a study of T cell repertoires in cytomegalovirus infection. Whole-study context: TCR beta signatures that were public indicated CMV infection and matching HLA type.

The germline V gene has CDR1 SEHNR and CDR2 FQNEAQ (reference sequence). V trimming: 1 base; J trimming: 0 bases; junction bases outside the gene matches: 4. The CDR3 length is 16 residues. TCRdb independently ran MiXCR on the reads; one entry per CDR3 protein. Counted here are nearly 550,000 distinct CDR3 sequences, about 15% occurring once; the ten biggest clones make up roughly a quarter. Many counts were recorded for this clonotype. The genes are TRBV7-9 and TRBJ2-3; 7 bases fit TRBD2. Sequencing was performed on CD8+ T cells from PBMCs. The TCR was taken from a human donor in good health (CMV status not recorded). Some clones in this sample may be carry-over from other donors' samples. CDR3 sequence reads: CASSLGGGGSTDTQYF. In nucleotides, the CDR3 is TGTGCCAGCAGCTTAGGAGGCGGGGGAAGCACAGATACGCAGTATTTT.